The T cell receptor beta chain described here comes from a study of blood T cell repertoires in COVID-19. As for the study in general: The United States, Italy and Spain were the sources of the acute and convalescent COVID-19 samples. Sources were T cells, B-cell-depleted T cells, or PBMCs; the material itself was cDNA or gDNA.

CDR3 size: 14 residues. CDR1 is LGHDT and CDR2 is YNNKEL in the germline V gene (reference sequence). Trimming removed 1 base at V and 2 bases at J, with 8 bases between. Per the authors' pipeline: Nucleated cell number was recorded as an estimate derived from reference gene primer amplification. Measured with immunoSEQ multiplex PCR; TCRdb has only the in-frame clones, and not every one. The V and J calls and clone size come from that table; D and trimming were worked out from the DNA. Seen here are 150,000 to 200,000 clones, under 90% observed once, and the top ten hold more than 14%. Enrolled during active infection, Seattle patients were then followed longitudinally.

The specimen sequenced was peripheral blood. The rearrangement uses TRBV3-1 (or the pseudogene TRBV3-2) and TRBJ1-2; D not certain. This clonotype originated in a woman aged 70-85 years with COVID-19, enrolled during active disease. The CDR3 DNA is TGTGCCAGCAGCCAAGGGCCGGGGAACTATGGCTACACCTTC. Amino acid sequence: CASSQGPGNYGYTF.